This T cell receptor beta chain is drawn from a study of human T cells and chemical hapten exposure. Study outcomes and limitations: It should be noted that donors had alopecia, so their immune response may differ from healthy people's.

Time point of the sample: pre-sensitization, week 0. Treatment of the sample: therapeutic diphenylcyclopropenone sensitization with weekly scalp DPC. From whole blood left unfractionated, total RNA was extracted. TCRdb passed the RACE reads through MiXCR, listing each CDR3 protein once. The sample carries under 40,000 distinct CDR3 sequences, less than 15% recorded once. Looked up from germline, CDR1 is SEHNR and CDR2 is FQNEAQ (reference sequence). V gave up 7 bases and J gave up 2 bases, with 11 bases separating them. The CDR3 has 13 amino acids. This clonotype was recorded many times. Its antigen is unknown.

Sequenced here: whole blood, sampled in connection with sensitization to the hapten diphenylcyclopropenone (DPC). The chain joins TRBV7-9 to TRBJ2-5; possibly TRBD1 or TRBD2 for D (5 bases each). This TCR was sampled from a woman between 35 and 50 years old with alopecia areata. Some clones in this sample may be carry-over from other donors' samples. The CDR3 protein is CASTLGVQETQYF. CDR3 coding DNA: TGTGCCAGCACCCTGGGGGTTCAAGAGACCCAGTACTTC.